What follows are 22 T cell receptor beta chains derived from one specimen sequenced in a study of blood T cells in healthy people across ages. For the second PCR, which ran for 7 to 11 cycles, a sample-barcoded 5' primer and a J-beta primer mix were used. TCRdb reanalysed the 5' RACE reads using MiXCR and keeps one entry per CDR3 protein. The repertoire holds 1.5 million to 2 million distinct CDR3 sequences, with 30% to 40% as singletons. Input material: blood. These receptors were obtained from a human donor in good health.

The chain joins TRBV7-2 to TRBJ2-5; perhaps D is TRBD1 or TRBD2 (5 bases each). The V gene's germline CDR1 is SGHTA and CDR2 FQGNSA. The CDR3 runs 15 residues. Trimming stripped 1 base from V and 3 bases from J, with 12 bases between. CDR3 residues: CASSLGGNLEETQYF. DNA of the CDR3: TGTGCCAGCAGCTTAGGGGGGAATTTGGAAGAGACCCAGTACTTC.

Written as DNA, the CDR3 is TGTGCCAGCTCACCATCGGGGGACCACAATGAGCAGTTCTTC. Translating gives CASSPSGDHNEQFF. The chain employs TRBV18 and TRBJ2-1, with D perhaps TRBD2 (6 bases). Germline-derived CDR1 and CDR2 are KGHSH and LQKENI. CDR3 length: 14 amino acids. Trimming pared 2 bases from V and 5 bases from J, leaving 10 bases between.

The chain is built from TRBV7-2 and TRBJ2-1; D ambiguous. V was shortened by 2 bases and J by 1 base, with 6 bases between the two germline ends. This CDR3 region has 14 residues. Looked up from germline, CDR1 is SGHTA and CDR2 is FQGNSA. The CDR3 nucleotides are TGTGCCAGCAGCTTATTCCCTTCCTACAATGAGCAGTTCTTC. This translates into CASSLFPSYNEQFF.

The DNA of the CDR3 is TGCAGCCCGGGACTAGCGGGGCCTGAAAACTACAATGAGCAGTTCTTC. Encoded protein: CSPGLAGPENYNEQFF. The chain joins TRBV20-1 to TRBJ2-1; 13 bases agree with TRBD2. The CDR3 has 16 amino acids. Germline V gives CDR1 DFQATT, CDR2 SNEGSKA (reference sequence).

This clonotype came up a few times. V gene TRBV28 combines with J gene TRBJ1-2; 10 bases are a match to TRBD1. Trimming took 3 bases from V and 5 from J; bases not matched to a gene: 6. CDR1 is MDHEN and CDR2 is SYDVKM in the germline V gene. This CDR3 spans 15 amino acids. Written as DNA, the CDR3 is TGTGCCAGCAGTTTTCTGACAGGGGGCTTGTATGGCTACACCTTC. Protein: CASSFLTGGLYGYTF.

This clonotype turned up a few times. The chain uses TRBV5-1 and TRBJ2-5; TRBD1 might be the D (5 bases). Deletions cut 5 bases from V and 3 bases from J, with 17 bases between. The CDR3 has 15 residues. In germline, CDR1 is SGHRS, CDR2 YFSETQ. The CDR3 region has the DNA TGCGCCAGCAGAAGGGGCAGTCGTGGGGAAGAGACCCAGTACTTC. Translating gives CASRRGSRGEETQYF.

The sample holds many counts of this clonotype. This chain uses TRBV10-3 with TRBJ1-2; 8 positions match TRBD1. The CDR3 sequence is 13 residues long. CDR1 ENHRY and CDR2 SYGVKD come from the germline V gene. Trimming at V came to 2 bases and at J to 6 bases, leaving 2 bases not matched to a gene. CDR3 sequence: CAISEDRGHGYTF. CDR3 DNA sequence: TGTGCCATCAGTGAGGACAGGGGCCATGGCTACACCTTC.

This CDR3 reads CASSLAQGTLNEKLFF. The CDR3 DNA sequence: TGCGCCAGCAGCTTGGCCCAGGGGACATTGAACGAAAAACTGTTTTTT. The chain recombines TRBV5-1 with TRBJ1-4; a weak D match, TRBD1 (6 bases). V dropped 0 bases and J dropped 8 bases, with 17 bases sitting between them. The CDR3 runs 16 residues. Per the germline V gene, CDR1 is SGHRS and CDR2 is YFSETQ.

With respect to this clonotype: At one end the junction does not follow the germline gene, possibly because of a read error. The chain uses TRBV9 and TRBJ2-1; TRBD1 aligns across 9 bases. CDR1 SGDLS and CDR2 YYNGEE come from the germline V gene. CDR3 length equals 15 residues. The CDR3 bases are TGTGCCAGCAGCGTCACCGGGACAGGGACCTACGAGCAGGACTTC. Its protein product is CASSVTGTGTYEQDF.

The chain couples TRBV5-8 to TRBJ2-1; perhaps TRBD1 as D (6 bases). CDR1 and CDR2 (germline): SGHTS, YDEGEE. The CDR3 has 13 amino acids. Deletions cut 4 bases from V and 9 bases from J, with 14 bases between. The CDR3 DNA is TGTGCCAGCAGCCTGGACAGACAAATTGAGCAGTTCTTC. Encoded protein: CASSLDRQIEQFF. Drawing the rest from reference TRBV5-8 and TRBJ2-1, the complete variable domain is EAGVTQSPTHLIKTRGQQATLRCSPISGHTSVYWYQQALGLGLQFLLWYDEGEERNRGNFPPRFSGRQFPNYSSELNVNALELEDSALYLCASSLDRQIEQFFGPGTRLTVL.

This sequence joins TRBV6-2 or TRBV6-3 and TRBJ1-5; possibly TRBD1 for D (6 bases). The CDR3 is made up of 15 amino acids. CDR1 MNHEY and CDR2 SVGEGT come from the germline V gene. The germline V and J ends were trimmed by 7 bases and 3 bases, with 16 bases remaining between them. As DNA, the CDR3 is TGTGCCAGCACCCTAAGAGGGGGGGACAATCAGCCCCAGCATTTT. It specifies CASTLRGGDNQPQHF.

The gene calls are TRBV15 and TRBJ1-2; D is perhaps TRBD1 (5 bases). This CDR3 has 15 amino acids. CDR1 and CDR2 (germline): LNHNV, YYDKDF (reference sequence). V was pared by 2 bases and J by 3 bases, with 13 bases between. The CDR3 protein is CATSRTQGYHYGYTF. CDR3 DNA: TGTGCCACCAGCAGAACCCAGGGTTACCACTATGGCTACACCTTC.

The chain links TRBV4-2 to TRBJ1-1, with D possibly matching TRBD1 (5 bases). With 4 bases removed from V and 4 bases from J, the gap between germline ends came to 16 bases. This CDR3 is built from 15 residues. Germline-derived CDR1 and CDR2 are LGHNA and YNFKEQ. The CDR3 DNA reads TGTGCCAGCAGCCCCATAATGGGGGGAGCCACTGAAGCTTTCTTT. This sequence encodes CASSPIMGGATEAFF.

As DNA, the CDR3 is TGCGCCAGCACCATTAATCTAGCGGGGTCTACGCAGTATTTT. Encoded protein: CASTINLAGSTQYF. This chain connects TRBV5-1 to TRBJ2-3; 9 positions agree with TRBD2. This CDR3 region has 14 residues. V lost 6 bases and J lost 8; bases outside the gene matches: 10. Per the germline V gene, CDR1 is SGHRS and CDR2 is YFSETQ.

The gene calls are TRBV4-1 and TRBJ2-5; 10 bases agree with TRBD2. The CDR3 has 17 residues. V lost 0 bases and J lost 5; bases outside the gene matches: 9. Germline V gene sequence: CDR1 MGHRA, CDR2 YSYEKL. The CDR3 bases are TGCGCCAGCAGCCAAGAGGCGCTAGCGGGGGTAGGGGAGACCCAGTACTTC. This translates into CASSQEALAGVGETQYF.

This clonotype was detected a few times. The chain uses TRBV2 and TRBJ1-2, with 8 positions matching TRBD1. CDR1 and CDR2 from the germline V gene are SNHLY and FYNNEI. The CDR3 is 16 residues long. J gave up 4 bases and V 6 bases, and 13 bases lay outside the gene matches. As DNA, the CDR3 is TGTGCCAGCAGCCCCCCAGTCACAGGGGGTGCCTATGGCTACACCTTC. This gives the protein CASSPPVTGGAYGYTF.

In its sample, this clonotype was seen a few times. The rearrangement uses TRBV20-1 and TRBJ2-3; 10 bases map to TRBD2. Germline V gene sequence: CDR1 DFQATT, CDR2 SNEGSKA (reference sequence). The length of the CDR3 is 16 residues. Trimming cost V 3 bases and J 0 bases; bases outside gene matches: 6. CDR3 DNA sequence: TGCAGTGCTAGTAGCGGGGGGCCGACTAGCACAGATACGCAGTATTTT. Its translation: CSASSGGPTSTDTQYF.

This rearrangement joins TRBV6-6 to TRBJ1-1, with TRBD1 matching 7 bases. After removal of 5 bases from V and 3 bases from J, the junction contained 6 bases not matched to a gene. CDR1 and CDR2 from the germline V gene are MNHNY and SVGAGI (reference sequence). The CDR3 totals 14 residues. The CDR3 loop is CASSNPGQHTEAFF. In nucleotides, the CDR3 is TGTGCCAGCAGTAATCCGGGACAGCACACTGAAGCTTTCTTT.

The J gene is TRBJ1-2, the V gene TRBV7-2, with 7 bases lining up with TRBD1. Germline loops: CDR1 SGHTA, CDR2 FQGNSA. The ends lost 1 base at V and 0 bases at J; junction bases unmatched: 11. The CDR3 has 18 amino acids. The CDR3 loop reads CASSLVFLGGQTNYGYTF. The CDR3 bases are TGTGCCAGCAGCTTAGTTTTTTTAGGGGGACAGACTAACTATGGCTACACCTTC.

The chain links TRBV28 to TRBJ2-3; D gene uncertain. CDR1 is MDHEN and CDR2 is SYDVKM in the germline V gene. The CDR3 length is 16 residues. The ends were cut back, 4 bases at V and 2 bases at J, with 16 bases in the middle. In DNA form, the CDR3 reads TGTGCCAGCAGTTCCGTGACGGAGTACTTCACAGATACGCAGTATTTT. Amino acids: CASSSVTEYFTDTQYF.

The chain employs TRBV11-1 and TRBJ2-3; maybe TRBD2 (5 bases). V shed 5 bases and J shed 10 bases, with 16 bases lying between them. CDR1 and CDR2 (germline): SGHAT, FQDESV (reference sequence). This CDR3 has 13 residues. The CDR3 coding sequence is TGTGCCAGCAGCCCAGGTGTGGACGGGGCGCAGTATTTT. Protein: CASSPGVDGAQYF.

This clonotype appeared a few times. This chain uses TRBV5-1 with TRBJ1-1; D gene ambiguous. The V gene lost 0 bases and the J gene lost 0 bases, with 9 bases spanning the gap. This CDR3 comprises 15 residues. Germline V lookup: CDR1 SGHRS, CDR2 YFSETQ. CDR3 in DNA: TGCGCCAGCAGCTTGGGGTCGTCTCTGAACACTGAAGCTTTCTTT. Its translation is CASSLGSSLNTEAFF.